What follows are 21 T cell receptor beta chains derived from one specimen sequenced in a study of T cell changes during pregnancy in multiple sclerosis. Here immunoSEQ multiplex PCR was the method, and the copy in TCRdb shows in-frame clones only, minus some. The profile shows approximately 62,000 clones, just over 90% of them singletons. This specimen was CD8+ T cells from peripheral blood mononuclear cells, taken in the second trimester of pregnancy. The origin of the receptors is a female donor with multiple sclerosis, enrolled in a pregnancy study.

The V gene is TRBV7-9, the J gene TRBJ1-2, with 7 bases that match TRBD1. This CDR3 is built from 16 residues. Germline V gene lookup returns CDR1 SEHNR and CDR2 FQNEAQ (reference sequence). Trimming cost V 4 bases and J 4 bases; bases outside gene matches: 12. The DNA of the CDR3 is TGTGCCAGCAGCTCCCTCTCGTCGACAGGGCCCTATGGCTACACCTTC. Its protein is CASSSLSSTGPYGYTF.

The J gene is TRBJ2-1, the V gene TRBV7-9; 9 nucleotides agree with TRBD2. The CDR3 runs 15 residues. Germline CDR1 reads SEHNR; CDR2 reads FQNEAQ (reference sequence). Trimming cost V 7 bases and J 6 bases; bases outside gene matches: 10. CDR3: CASIPSGIGINEQFF. CDR3 DNA: TGTGCCAGCATCCCTAGCGGGATAGGTATCAATGAGCAGTTCTTC.

The J gene is TRBJ2-3, the V gene TRBV15; maybe TRBD1 (6 bases). The CDR3 length is 16 residues. Germline V gives CDR1 LNHNV, CDR2 YYDKDF (reference sequence). Between the trimmed V and J ends, which lost 2 bases and 3 bases, there was a span of 15 bases. CDR3 in amino acids: CATSRPQGEQTDTQYF. CDR3 nucleotide sequence: TGTGCCACCAGCAGACCACAGGGTGAGCAGACAGATACGCAGTATTTT.

The rearrangement uses TRBV23-1 and TRBJ1-4; D remains unclear. TRBV23-1 is reported as an ORF; its role is uncertain. V shed 10 bases and J shed 1 base, with 10 bases lying between them. The CDR3 totals 13 residues. CDR3 sequence reads: CATSRKTNEKLFF. In DNA, the CDR3 is TGCGCCACGTCTAGGAAAACTAATGAAAAACTGTTTTTT.

The chain is built from TRBV7-9 and TRBJ2-7, with 12 nucleotides matching TRBD2. Trimming removed 8 bases from V and 5 bases from J; junction bases left unmatched: 13. Per the germline V gene, CDR1 is SEHNR and CDR2 is FQNEAQ (reference sequence). This CDR3 region has 16 residues. CDR3 in DNA: TGTGCCAGCGGGGGGACTAGCGGGTATCTTGGCCACGAGCAGTACTTC. It yields the protein CASGGTSGYLGHEQYF.

The rearrangement links TRBV15 to TRBJ1-4, with D unclear. The CDR3 covers 11 residues. The V gene lost 8 bases and the J gene lost 6 bases, with 7 bases spanning the gap. CDR1 LNHNV and CDR2 YYDKDF come from the germline V gene (reference sequence). CDR3 coding DNA: TGTGCCACCTTCCGGGATGAAAAACTGTTTTTT. Translating gives CATFRDEKLFF. The entire variable domain, with the rest obtained from reference TRBV15 and TRBJ1-4, is as follows: DAMVIQNPRYQVTQFGKPVTLSCSQTLNHNVMYWYQQKSSQAPKLLFHYYDKDFNNEADTPDNFQSRRPNTSFCFLDIRSPGLGDTAMYLCATFRDEKLFFGSGTQLSVL.

In its sample, this clone was seen once. The chain joins TRBV2 to TRBJ1-1; D is unresolved. The CDR3 totals 16 residues. The ends were cut back, 0 bases at V and 0 bases at J, with 11 bases in the middle. Germline CDR1 is SNHLY and CDR2 is FYNNEI. The CDR3: CASSEANGVVNTEAFF. CDR3 DNA sequence: TGTGCCAGCAGTGAAGCCAACGGAGTCGTGAACACTGAAGCTTTCTTT.

The chain carries TRBV5-1 and TRBJ2-3; D possibly corresponds to TRBD1 (6 bases). V gave up 5 bases and J gave up 2 bases, with 9 bases separating them. CDR3 length equals 13 residues. From germline, CDR1 is SGHRS and CDR2 YFSETQ. CDR3 coding DNA: TGCGCCAGCAGACAGGGAAACACAGATACGCAGTATTTT. The encoded protein is CASRQGNTDTQYF.

V gene TRBV6-5 combines with J gene TRBJ2-3; maybe TRBD2 (5 bases). The germline V and J ends were trimmed by 2 bases and 6 bases, with 12 bases remaining between them. The CDR3 loop spans 14 amino acids. The germline V gene encodes CDR1 MNHEY and CDR2 SVGAGI. CDR3 loop: CASSYDGGRDTQYF. The CDR3 DNA reads as TGTGCCAGCAGTTACGATGGAGGAAGGGATACGCAGTATTTT.

The chain carries TRBV7-9 and TRBJ2-1, with a weak D call TRBD2 (5 bases). Per germline, CDR1 SEHNR and CDR2 FQNEAQ (reference sequence). The CDR3 runs to 14 residues. The V end lost 2 bases, the J end lost 5 bases, and 10 bases lay between the germline ends. CDR3 loop: CASSLRLPNNEQFF. The CDR3 bases are TGTGCCAGCAGCTTACGACTACCTAACAATGAGCAGTTCTTC.

The chain couples TRBV27 to TRBJ1-1; tentative D call: TRBD1 (5 bases). The CDR3 is 14 amino acids. Per germline, CDR1 MNHEY and CDR2 SMNVEV (reference sequence). V lost 3 bases, J lost 4 bases, and 12 bases lay in between. Written as DNA, the CDR3 is TGTGCCAGCAGTTTGATCGGGGGTGGCACTGAAGCTTTCTTT. The encoded protein is CASSLIGGGTEAFF.

V gene TRBV5-4 combines with J gene TRBJ1-1; 7 bases are shared with TRBD1. Germline CDR1 is SGHNT and CDR2 is YYREEE (reference sequence). The junction had 10 bases not matched to a gene; V was cut back by 4 bases and J by 4 bases. The CDR3 sequence is 15 residues long. The CDR3 coding sequence is TGTGCCAGCAGCCACAGGGGAAAAGGGGGCACTGAAGCTTTCTTT. Its translation: CASSHRGKGGTEAFF.

The chain combines TRBV9 with TRBJ2-1, with no clear D. The CDR3 consists of 12 residues. The V gene's germline CDR1 is SGDLS and CDR2 YYNGEE. V shed 4 bases and J shed 11 bases, with 13 bases lying between them. The CDR3 sequence is CASSPRSDQQFF. For the CDR3, the DNA is TGTGCCAGCAGCCCCCGGAGTGATCAGCAGTTCTTC.

V gene TRBV11-3 combines with J gene TRBJ2-1, with TRBD1 identical over 7 bases. The V segment lost 5 bases and the J segment 5 bases; nucleotides outside the gene matches: 3. The germline gives CDR1 SGHNT, CDR2 YENEEA. This CDR3 comprises 13 residues. The CDR3 loop is CASSLQGDNEQFF. The CDR3 nucleotides are TGTGCCAGCAGCCTCCAGGGGGACAATGAGCAGTTCTTC.

Concerning this clone itself: Because the CDR3's place on the DNA is in doubt, the DNA is left out and the CDR3 is given as listed by TCRdb. The chain combines TRBV21-1 with TRBJ2-7; the D call of TRBD1 is as the table states it, not checked on the DNA. TRBV21-1 has pseudogene status. Both ends counted, the CDR3 spans 19 residues. Here the CDR3 reads CASSNFDKPAEYWCYEQYF.

The rearrangement uses TRBV5-1 and TRBJ1-5; TRBD1 aligns across 8 bases. This CDR3 is 15 amino acids long. The germline gives CDR1 SGHRS, CDR2 YFSETQ. J was trimmed by 0 bases and V by 4 bases; bases with no gene match: 3. CDR3 coding DNA: TGCGCCAGCAGCCCGGGACAGGATAGCAATCAGCCCCAGCATTTT. Its protein product is CASSPGQDSNQPQHF.

The chain uses TRBV30 and TRBJ1-1; 9 positions agree with TRBD1. J was trimmed by 5 bases and V by 3 bases; bases with no gene match: 7. Germline V CDR1 and CDR2: GTSNPN, SVGIG (reference sequence). This CDR3 is 14 amino acids long. The CDR3 loop reads CAWSAGTGWTEAFF. In DNA, the CDR3 is TGTGCCTGGAGCGCCGGGACAGGGTGGACTGAAGCTTTCTTT.

The rearrangement joins TRBV15 to TRBJ1-4, with 10 bases fitting TRBD1. With 0 bases clipped from V and 6 bases from J, the junction kept 1 base outside the gene matches. Germline V gene lookup returns CDR1 LNHNV and CDR2 YYDKDF (reference sequence). This CDR3 spans 15 amino acids. Here the CDR3 reads CATSREGTGDEKLFF. In DNA form, the CDR3 reads TGTGCCACCAGCAGAGAGGGGACAGGGGATGAAAAACTGTTTTTT.

DNA for the CDR3: TGTGCCAGCAGCCAGACGGGACTAGCGGGAGGGCAACCCTACGAGCAGTACTTC. Translating it yields CASSQTGLAGGQPYEQYF. This chain joins TRBV4-2 and TRBJ2-7; the match to TRBD2 covers 16 bases. The CDR3 is made up of 18 amino acids. Trimming took 3 bases from V and 2 from J; bases not matched to a gene: 7. Germline V gives CDR1 LGHNA, CDR2 YNFKEQ.

The J gene is TRBJ1-3, the V gene TRBV7-9; the match to TRBD1 covers 8 bases. This CDR3 is 16 amino acids long. Per germline, CDR1 SEHNR and CDR2 FQNEAQ (reference sequence). J was trimmed by 0 bases and V by 4 bases; bases with no gene match: 5. CDR3 DNA sequence: TGTGCCAGCAGCTCCTCCGGACAGGGCTCTGGAAACACCATATATTTT. It is translated as CASSSSGQGSGNTIYF. Looking up the rest from reference TRBV7-9 and TRBJ1-3 gives the full variable domain: DTGVSQNPRHKITKRGQNVTFRCDPISEHNRLYWYRQTLGQGPEFLTYFQNEAQLEKSRLLSDRFSAERPKGSFSTLEIQRTEQGDSAMYLCASSSSGQGSGNTIYFGEGSWLTVV.

This chain links TRBV5-1 with TRBJ2-3; a possible D gene is TRBD2 (5 bases). The CDR3 spans 17 residues. Germline V gene sequence: CDR1 SGHRS, CDR2 YFSETQ. Trimming left V 1 base short and J 0 bases short, with 15 bases between. In nucleotides, the CDR3 is TGCGCCAGCAGCTTGAGGGTCAGCGGAACGAGCACAGATACGCAGTATTTT. Translated: CASSLRVSGTSTDTQYF.